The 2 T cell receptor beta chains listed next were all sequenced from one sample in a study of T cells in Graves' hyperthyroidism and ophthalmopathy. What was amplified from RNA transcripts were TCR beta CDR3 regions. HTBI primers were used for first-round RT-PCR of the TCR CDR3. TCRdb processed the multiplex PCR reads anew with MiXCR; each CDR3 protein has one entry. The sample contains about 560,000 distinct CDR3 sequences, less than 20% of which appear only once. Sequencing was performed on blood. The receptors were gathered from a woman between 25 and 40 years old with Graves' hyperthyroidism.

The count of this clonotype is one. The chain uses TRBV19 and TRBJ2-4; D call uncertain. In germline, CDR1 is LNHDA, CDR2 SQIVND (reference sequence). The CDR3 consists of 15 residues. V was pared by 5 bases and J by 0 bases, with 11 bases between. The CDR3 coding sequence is TGTGCCAGTAGTCCGGCTGCAATAGCCAAAAACATTCAGTACTTC. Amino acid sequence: CASSPAAIAKNIQYF.

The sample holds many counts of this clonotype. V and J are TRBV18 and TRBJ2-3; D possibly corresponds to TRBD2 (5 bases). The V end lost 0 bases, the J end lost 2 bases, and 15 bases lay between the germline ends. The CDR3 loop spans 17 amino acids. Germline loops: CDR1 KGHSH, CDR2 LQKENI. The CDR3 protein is CASSPPVTGRHTDTQYF. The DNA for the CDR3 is TGTGCCAGCTCACCACCCGTGACGGGAAGACACACAGATACGCAGTATTTT.